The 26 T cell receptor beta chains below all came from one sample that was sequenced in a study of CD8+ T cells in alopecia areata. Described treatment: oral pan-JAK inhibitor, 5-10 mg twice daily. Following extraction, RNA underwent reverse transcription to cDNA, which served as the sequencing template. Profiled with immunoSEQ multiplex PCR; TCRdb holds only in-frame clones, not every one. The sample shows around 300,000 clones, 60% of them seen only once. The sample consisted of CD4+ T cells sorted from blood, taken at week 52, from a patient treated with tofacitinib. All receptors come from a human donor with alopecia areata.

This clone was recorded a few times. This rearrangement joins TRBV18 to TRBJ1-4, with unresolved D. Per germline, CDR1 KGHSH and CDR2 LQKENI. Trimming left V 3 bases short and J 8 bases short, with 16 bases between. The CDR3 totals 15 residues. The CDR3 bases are TGTGCCAGCTCACCCAAGGACGCCAGCCGAGAAAAACTGTTTTTT. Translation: CASSPKDASREKLFF.

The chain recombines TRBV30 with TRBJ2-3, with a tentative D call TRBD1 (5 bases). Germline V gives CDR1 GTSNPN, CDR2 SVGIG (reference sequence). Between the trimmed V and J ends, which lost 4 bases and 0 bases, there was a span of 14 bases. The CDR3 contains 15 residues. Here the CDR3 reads CAWTLGARSTDTQYF. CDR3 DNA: TGTGCCTGGACCCTTGGGGCTCGTAGCACAGATACGCAGTATTTT.

CDR3 DNA sequence: TGTGCCAGCGGAAGCGGGGGCACCTACGAGCAGTACTTC. Its protein is CASGSGGTYEQYF. This sequence joins TRBV7-2 and TRBJ2-7, with 8 bases fitting TRBD2. V was pared by 8 bases and J by 2 bases, with 5 bases of the junction left unmatched. CDR1 and CDR2 from the germline V gene are SGHTA and FQGNSA. The CDR3 covers 13 residues.

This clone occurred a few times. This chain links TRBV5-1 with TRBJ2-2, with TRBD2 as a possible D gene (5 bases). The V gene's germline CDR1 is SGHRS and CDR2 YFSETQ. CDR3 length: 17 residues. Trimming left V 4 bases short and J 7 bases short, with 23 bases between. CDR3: CASSTSALTGKVGELFF. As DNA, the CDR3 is TGCGCCAGCAGCACCAGCGCCCTTACGGGGAAGGTCGGGGAGCTGTTTTTT. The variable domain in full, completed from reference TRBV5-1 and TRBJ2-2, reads KAGVTQTPRYLIKTRGQQVTLSCSPISGHRSVSWYQQTPGQGLQFLFEYFSETQRNKGNFPGRFSGRQFSNSRSEMNVSTLELGDSALYLCASSTSALTGKVGELFFGEGSRLTVL.

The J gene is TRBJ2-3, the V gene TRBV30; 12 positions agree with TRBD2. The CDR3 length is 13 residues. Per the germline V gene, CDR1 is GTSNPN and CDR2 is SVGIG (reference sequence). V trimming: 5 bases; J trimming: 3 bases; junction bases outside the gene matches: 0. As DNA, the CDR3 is TGTGCCTGGGGACTAGCGGGGACAGATACGCAGTATTTT. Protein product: CAWGLAGTDTQYF.

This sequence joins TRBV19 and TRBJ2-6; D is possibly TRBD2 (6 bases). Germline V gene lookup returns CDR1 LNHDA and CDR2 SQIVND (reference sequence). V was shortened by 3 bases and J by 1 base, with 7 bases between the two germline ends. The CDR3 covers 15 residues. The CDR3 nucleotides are TGTGCCAGTAGTATGGGGGGATCTGGGGCCAACGTCCTGACTTTC. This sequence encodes CASSMGGSGANVLTF.

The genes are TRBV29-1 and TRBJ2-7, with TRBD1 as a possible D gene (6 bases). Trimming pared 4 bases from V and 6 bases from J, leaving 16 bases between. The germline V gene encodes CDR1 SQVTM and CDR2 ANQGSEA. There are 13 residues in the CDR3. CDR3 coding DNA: TGCAGCGTTGGCCGGACAGCTTCTCGCGAGCAGTACTTC. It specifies CSVGRTASREQYF.

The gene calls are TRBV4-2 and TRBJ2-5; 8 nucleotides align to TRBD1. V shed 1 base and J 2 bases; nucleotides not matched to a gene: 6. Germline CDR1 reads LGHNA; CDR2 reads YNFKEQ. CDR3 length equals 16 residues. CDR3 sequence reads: CASSQGGRQGQETQYF. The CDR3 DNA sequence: TGTGCCAGCAGCCAAGGAGGCCGACAGGGGCAAGAGACCCAGTACTTC.

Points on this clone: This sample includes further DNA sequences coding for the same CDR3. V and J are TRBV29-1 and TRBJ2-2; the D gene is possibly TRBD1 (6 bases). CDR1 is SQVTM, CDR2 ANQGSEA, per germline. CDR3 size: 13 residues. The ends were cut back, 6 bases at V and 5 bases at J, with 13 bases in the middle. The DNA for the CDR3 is TGCAGCGTGCGGAAACAGGGAACCGGGGAGCTGTTTTTT. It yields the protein CSVRKQGTGELFF.

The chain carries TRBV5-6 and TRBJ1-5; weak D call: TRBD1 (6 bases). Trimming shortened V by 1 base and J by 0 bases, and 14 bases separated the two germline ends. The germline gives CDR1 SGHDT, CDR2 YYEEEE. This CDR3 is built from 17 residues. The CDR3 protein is CASSLLRGPHSNQPQHF. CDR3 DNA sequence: TGTGCCAGCAGCTTGTTACGGGGGCCGCATAGCAATCAGCCCCAGCATTTT.

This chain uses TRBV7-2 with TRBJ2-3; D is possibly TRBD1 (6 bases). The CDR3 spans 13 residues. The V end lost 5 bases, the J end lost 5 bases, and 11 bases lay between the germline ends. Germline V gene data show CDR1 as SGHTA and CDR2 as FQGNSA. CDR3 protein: CASSPQGQDTQYF. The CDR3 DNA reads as TGTGCCAGCAGCCCCCAGGGGCAAGATACGCAGTATTTT.

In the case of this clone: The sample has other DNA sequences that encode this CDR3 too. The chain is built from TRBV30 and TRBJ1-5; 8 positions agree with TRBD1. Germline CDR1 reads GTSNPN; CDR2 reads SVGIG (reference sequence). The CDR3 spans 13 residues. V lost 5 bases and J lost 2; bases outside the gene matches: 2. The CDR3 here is CAWGQGGNQPQHF. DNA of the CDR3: TGTGCCTGGGGACAGGGTGGCAATCAGCCCCAGCATTTT. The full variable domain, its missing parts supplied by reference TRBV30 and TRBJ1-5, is SQTIHQWPATLVQPVGSPLSLECTVEGTSNPNLYWYRQAAGRGLQLLFYSVGIGQISSEVPQNLSASRPQDRQFILSSKKLLLSDSGFYLCAWGQGGNQPQHFGDGTRLSIL.

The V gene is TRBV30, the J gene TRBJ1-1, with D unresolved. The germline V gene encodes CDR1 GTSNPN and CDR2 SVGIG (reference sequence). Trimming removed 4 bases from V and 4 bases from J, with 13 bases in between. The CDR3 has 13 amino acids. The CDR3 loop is CAWIWKGGTEAFF. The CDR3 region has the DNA TGTGCCTGGATCTGGAAGGGCGGCACTGAAGCTTTCTTT.

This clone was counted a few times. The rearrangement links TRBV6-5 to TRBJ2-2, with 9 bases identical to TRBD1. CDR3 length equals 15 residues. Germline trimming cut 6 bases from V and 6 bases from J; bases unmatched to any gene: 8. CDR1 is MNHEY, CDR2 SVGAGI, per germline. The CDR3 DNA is TGTGCCAGCAGAATGGGACAGGGCAGGGCCGGGGAGCTGTTTTTT. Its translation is CASRMGQGRAGELFF.

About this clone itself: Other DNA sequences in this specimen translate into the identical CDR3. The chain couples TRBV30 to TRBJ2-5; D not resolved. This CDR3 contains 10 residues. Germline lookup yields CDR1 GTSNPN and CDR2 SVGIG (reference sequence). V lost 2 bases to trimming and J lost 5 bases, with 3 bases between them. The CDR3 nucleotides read TGTGCCTGGAGTCGGGAGACCCAGTACTTC. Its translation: CAWSRETQYF.

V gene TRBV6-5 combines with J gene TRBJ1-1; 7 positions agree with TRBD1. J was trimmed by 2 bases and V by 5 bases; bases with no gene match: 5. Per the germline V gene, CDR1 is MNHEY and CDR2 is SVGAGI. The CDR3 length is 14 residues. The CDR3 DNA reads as TGTGCCAGCAGTGCGCACAGGGGTAACACTGAAGCTTTCTTT. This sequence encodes CASSAHRGNTEAFF.

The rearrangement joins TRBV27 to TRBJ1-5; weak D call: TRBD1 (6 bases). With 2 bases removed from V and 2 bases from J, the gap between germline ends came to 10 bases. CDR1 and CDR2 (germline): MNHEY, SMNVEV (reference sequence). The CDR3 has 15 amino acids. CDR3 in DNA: TGTGCCAGCAGTTTAGCGGCAGGGGGCAATCAGCCCCAGCATTTT. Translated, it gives CASSLAAGGNQPQHF.

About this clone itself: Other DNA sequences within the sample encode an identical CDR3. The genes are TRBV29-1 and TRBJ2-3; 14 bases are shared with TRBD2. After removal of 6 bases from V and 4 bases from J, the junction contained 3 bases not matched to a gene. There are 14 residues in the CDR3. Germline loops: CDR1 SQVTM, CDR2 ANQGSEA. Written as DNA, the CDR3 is TGCAGCGTAGGACTAGCGGGGGGCCCAGATACGCAGTATTTT. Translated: CSVGLAGGPDTQYF.

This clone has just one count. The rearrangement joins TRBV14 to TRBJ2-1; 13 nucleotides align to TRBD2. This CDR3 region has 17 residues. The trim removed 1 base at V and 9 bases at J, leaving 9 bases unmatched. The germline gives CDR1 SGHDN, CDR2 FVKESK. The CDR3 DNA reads TGTGCCAGCAGCCAAGGGGGACTAGCGGGGTTTTTGGCTGAGCAGTTCTTC. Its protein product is CASSQGGLAGFLAEQFF.

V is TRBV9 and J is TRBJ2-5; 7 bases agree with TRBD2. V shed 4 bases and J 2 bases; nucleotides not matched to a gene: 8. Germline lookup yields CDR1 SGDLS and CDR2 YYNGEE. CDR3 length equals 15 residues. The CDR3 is CASSRRGGPQETQYF. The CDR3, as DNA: TGTGCCAGCAGCCGCCGGGGAGGGCCACAAGAGACCCAGTACTTC.

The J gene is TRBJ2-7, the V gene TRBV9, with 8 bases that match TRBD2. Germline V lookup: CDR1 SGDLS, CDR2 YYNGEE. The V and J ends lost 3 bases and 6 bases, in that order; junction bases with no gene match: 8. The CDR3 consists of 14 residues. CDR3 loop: CASSAGGGFSEQYF. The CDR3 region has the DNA TGTGCCAGCAGCGCCGGCGGGGGGTTTAGCGAGCAGTACTTC. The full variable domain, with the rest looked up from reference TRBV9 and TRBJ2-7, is DSGVTQTPKHLITATGQRVTLRCSPRSGDLSVYWYQQSLDQGLQFLIQYYNGEERAKGNILERFSAQQFPDLHSELNLSSLELGDSALYFCASSAGGGFSEQYFGPGTRLTVT.

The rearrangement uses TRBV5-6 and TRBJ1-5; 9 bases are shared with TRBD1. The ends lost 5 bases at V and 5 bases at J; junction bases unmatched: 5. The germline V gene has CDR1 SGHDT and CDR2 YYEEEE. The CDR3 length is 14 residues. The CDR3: CASSNRGLHQPQHF. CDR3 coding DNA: TGTGCCAGCAGTAACAGGGGGCTACATCAGCCCCAGCATTTT.

This chain's CDR3 is CASTLRGERNTEAFF. The CDR3 DNA reads TGTGCCAGCACCCTACGGGGGGAAAGGAACACTGAAGCTTTCTTT. This chain links TRBV7-9 with TRBJ1-1; maybe TRBD1 (5 bases). V gave up 7 bases and J gave up 1 base, with 16 bases separating them. The CDR3 contains 15 residues. Germline values: CDR1 SEHNR, CDR2 FQNEAQ (reference sequence).

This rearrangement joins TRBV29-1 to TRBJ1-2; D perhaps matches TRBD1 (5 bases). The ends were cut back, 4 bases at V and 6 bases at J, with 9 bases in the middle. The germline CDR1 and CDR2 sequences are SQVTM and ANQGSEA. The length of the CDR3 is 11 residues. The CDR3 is CSVGQGNGYTF. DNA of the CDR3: TGCAGCGTTGGGCAGGGTAATGGCTACACCTTC.

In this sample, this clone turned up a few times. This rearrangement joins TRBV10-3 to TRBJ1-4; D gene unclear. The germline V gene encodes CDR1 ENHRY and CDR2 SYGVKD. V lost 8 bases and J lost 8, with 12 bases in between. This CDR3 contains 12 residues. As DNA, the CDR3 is TGTGCCATCTTTGAGGGTGCGGAAAAACTGTTTTTT. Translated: CAIFEGAEKLFF.

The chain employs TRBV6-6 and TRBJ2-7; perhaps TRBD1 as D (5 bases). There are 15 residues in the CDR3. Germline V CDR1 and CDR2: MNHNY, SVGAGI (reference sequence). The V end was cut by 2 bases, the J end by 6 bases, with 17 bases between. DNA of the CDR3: TGTGCCAGCAGTTACCTCGCAGGGCCTACATCCGAGCAGTACTTC. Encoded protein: CASSYLAGPTSEQYF.